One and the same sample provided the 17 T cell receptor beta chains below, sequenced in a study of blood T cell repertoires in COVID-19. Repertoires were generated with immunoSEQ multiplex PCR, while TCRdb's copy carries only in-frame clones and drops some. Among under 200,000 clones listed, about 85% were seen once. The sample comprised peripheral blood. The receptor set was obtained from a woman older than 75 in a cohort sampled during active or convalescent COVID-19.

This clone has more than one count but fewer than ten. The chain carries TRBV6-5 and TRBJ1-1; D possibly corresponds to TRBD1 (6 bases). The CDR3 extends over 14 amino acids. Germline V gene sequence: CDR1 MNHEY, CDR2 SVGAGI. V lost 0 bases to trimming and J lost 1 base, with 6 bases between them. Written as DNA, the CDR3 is TGTGCCAGCAGTTACTCGACAGGGAACACTGAAGCTTTCTTT. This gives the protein CASSYSTGNTEAFF.

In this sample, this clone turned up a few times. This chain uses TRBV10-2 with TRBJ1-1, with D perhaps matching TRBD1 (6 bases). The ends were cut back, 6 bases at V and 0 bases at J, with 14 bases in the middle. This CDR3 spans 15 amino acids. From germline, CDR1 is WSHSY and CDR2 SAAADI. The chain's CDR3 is CASRRQGSVNTEAFF. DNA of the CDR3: TGCGCCAGCAGACGGCAGGGGTCTGTGAACACTGAAGCTTTCTTT.

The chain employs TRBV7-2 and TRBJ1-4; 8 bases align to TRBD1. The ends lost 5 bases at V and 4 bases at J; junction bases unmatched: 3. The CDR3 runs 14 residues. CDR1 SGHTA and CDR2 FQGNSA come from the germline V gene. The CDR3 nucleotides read TGTGCCAGCAGCCCAGACAGGGGTAATGAAAAACTGTTTTTT. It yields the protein CASSPDRGNEKLFF.

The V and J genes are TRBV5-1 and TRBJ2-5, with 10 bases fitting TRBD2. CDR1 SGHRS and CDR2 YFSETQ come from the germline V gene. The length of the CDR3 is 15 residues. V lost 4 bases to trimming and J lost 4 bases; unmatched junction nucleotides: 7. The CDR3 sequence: CASSAMASGRETQYF. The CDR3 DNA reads TGCGCCAGCAGCGCGATGGCTAGCGGGAGAGAGACCCAGTACTTC.

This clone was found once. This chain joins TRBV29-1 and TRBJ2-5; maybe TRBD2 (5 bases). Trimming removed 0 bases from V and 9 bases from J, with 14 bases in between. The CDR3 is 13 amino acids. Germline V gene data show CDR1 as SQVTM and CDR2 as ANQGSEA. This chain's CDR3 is CSVEDFYPGAQYF. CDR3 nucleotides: TGCAGCGTTGAAGATTTCTACCCCGGGGCCCAGTACTTC.

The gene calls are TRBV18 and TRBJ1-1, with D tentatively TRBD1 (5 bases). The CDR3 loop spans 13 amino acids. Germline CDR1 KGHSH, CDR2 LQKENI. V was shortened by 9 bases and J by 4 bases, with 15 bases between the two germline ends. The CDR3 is CASLQDLSTEAFF. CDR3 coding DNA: TGTGCCAGTTTACAGGACCTGAGCACTGAAGCTTTCTTT.

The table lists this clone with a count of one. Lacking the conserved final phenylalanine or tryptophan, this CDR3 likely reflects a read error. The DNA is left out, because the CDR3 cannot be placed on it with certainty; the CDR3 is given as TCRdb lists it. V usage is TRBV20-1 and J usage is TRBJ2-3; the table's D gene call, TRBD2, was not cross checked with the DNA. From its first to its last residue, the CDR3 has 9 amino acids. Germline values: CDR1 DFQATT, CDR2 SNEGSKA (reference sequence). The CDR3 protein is CSASDREPP.

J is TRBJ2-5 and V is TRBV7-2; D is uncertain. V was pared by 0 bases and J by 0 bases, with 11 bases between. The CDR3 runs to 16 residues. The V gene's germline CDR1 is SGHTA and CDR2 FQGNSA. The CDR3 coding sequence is TGTGCCAGCAGCTTAGCCGCCAGGCTGTACCAAGAGACCCAGTACTTC. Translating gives CASSLAARLYQETQYF.

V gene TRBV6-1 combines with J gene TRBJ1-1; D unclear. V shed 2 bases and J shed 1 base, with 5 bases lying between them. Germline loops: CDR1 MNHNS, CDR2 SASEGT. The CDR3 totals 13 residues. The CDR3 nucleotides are TGTGCCAGCAGTGAATCGTGGAACACTGAAGCTTTCTTT. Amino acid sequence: CASSESWNTEAFF.

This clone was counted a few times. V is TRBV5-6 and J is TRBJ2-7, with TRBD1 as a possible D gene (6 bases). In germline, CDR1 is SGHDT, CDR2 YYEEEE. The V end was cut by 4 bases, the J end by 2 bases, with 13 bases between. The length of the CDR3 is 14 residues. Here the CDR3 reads CASSQTGNTYEQYF. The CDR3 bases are TGTGCCAGCAGCCAAACAGGGAACACCTACGAGCAGTACTTC.

This chain's CDR3 is CAWSYGGREKLFF. The CDR3 DNA follows: TGTGCCTGGAGTTACGGGGGGAGGGAAAAACTGTTTTTT. The rearrangement links TRBV30 to TRBJ1-4; maybe TRBD1 (5 bases). This CDR3 has 13 amino acids. Trimming took off 2 bases at V and 8 bases at J, with 12 bases between the two ends. Germline assignment: CDR1 GTSNPN and CDR2 SVGIG (reference sequence).

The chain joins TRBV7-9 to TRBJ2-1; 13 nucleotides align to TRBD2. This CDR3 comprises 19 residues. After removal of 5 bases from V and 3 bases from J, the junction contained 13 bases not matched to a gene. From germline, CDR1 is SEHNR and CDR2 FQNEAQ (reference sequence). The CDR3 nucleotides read TGTGCCAGCAGCCCGCAGGGGAAACTAGCGGGAGGGCGCTACAATGAGCAGTTCTTC. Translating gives CASSPQGKLAGGRYNEQFF.

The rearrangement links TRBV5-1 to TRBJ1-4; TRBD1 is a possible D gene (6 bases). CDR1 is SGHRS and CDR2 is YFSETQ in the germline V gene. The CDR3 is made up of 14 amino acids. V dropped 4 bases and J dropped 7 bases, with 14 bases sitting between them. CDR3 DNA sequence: TGCGCCAGCAGCCTCACCACACAGGGTGAAAAACTGTTTTTT. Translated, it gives CASSLTTQGEKLFF.

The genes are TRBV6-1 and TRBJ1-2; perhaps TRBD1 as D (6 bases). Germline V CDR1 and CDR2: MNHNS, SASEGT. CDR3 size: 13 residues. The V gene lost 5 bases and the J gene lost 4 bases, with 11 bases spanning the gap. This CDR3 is CASSPGQSYGYTF. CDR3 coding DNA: TGTGCCAGCAGTCCCGGACAGTCCTATGGCTACACCTTC.

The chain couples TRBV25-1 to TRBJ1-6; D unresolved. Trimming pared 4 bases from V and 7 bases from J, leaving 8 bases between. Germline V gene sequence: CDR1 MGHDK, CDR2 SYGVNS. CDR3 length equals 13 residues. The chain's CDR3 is CASSGVWNSPLHF. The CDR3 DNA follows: TGTGCCAGCAGTGGAGTGTGGAATTCACCCCTCCACTTT. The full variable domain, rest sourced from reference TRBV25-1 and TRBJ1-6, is EADIYQTPRYLVIGTGKKITLECSQTMGHDKMYWYQQDPGMELHLIHYSYGVNSTEKGDLSSESTVSRIRTEHFPLTLESARPSHTSQYLCASSGVWNSPLHFGNGTRLTVT.

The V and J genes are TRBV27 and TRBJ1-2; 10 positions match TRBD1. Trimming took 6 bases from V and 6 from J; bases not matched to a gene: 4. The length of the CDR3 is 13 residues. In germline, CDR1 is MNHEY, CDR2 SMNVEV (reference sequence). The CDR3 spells CASSRQGANGYTF. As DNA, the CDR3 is TGTGCCAGCAGCCGACAGGGGGCTAATGGCTACACCTTC.

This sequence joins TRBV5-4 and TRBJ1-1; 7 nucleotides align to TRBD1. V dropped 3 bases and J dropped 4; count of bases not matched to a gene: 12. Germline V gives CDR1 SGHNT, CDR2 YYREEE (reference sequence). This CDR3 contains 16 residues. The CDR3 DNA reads TGTGCCAGCAGCTCGGGCCGGGACAGAGGGCGCACTGAAGCTTTCTTT. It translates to CASSSGRDRGRTEAFF. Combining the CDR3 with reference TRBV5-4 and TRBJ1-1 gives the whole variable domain ETGVTQSPTHLIKTRGQQVTLRCSSQSGHNTVSWYQQALGQGPQFIFQYYREEENGRGNFPPRFSGLQFPNYSSELNVNALELDDSALYLCASSSGRDRGRTEAFFGQGTRLTVV.